This TCR beta chain is from a study of blood T cell repertoires in COVID-19. About the research overall: Acute-phase and convalescent COVID-19 samples originated in the United States, Italy and Spain.

Profiled with immunoSEQ multiplex PCR; TCRdb holds only in-frame clones, not every one. The sample holds fewer than 250,000 clones, 70% to 90% seen once. On this clone: At the DNA level, this CDR3 is encoded by other sequences in the same sample as well.

This receptor was taken from a man aged 55 to 69 with acute or convalescent COVID-19. The sample comprised peripheral blood.

CDR3 in amino acids: CAISEGGGYGYTF. CDR3 sequence (DNA): TGTGCCATCAGTGAGGGGGGGGGATATGGCTACACCTTC. The chain joins TRBV10-3 to TRBJ1-2; the D gene is possibly TRBD1 (5 bases). Germline V gives CDR1 ENHRY, CDR2 SYGVKD. Between the trimmed V and J ends, which lost 2 bases and 5 bases, there was a span of 9 bases. The CDR3 covers 13 residues.